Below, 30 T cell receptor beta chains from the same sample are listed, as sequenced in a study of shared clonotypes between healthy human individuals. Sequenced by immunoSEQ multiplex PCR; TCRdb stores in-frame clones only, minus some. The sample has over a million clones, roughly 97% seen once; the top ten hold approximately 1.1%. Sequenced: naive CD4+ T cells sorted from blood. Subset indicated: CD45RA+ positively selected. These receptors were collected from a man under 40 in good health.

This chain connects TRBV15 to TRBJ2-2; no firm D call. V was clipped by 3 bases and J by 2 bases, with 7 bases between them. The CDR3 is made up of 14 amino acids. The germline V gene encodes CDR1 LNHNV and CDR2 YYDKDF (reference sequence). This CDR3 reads CATSRKGNTGELFF. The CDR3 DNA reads TGTGCCACCAGCAGGAAGGGAAACACCGGGGAGCTGTTTTTT.

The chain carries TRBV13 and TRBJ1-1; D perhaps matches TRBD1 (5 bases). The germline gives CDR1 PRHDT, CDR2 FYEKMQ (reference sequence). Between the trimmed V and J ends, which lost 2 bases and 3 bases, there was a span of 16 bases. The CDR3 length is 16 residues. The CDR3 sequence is CASSLFIWSGDTEAFF. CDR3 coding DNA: TGTGCCAGCAGCTTATTTATCTGGTCGGGGGACACTGAAGCTTTCTTT.

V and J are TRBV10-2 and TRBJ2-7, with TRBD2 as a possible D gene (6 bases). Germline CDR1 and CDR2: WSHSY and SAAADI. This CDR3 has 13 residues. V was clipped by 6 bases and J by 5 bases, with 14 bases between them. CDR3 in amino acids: CASRIREVNEQYF. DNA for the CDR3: TGCGCCAGCAGGATCAGGGAGGTGAACGAGCAGTACTTC.

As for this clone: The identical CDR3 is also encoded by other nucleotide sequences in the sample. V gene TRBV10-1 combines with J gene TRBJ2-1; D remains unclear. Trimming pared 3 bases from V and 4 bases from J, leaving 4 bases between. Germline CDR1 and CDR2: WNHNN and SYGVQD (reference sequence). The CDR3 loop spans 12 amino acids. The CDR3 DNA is TGCGCCAGCAGTGACAGTTACAATGAGCAGTTCTTC. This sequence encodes CASSDSYNEQFF.

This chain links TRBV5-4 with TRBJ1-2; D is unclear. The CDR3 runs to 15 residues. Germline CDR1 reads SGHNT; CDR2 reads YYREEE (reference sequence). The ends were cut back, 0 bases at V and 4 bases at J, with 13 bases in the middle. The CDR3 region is CASSLASGSTYGYTF. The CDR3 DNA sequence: TGTGCCAGCAGCTTGGCTTCGGGCAGCACCTATGGCTACACCTTC.

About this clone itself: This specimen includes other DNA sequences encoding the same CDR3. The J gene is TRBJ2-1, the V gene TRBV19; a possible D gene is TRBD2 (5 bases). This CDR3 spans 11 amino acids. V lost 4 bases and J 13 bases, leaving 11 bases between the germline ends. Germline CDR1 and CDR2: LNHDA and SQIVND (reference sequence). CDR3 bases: TGTGCCAGTAGTAGAACGGGATTACAGTTCTTC. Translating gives CASSRTGLQFF.

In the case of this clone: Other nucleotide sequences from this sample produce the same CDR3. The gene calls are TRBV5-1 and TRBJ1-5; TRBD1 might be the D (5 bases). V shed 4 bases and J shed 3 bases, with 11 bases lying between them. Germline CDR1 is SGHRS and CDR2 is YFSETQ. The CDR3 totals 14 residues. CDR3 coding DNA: TGCGCCAGCAGCCCTGGGACGAACAATCAGCCCCAGCATTTT. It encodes CASSPGTNNQPQHF.

The CDR3 loop reads CASSQAGNGANVLTF. CDR3 bases: TGCGCCAGCAGCCAAGCAGGGAATGGGGCCAACGTCCTGACTTTC. The rearrangement links TRBV4-3 to TRBJ2-6, with D perhaps TRBD1 (5 bases). Trimming removed 1 base from V and 3 bases from J, with 7 bases in between. The CDR3 loop spans 15 amino acids. Looked up from germline, CDR1 is LGHNA and CDR2 is YSLEER.

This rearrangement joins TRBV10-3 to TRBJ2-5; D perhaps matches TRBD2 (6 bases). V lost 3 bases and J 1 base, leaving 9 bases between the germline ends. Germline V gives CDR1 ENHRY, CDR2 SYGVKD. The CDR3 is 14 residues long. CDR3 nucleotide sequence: TGTGCCATCAGTGATGGGGGGTCCCAAGAGACCCAGTACTTC. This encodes CAISDGGSQETQYF.

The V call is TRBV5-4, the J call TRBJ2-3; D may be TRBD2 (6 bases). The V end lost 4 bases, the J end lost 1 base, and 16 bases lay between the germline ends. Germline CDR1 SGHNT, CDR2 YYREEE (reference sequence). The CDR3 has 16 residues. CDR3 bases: TGTGCCAGCAGCAACCCGACTAGAATGGGCACAGATACGCAGTATTTT. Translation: CASSNPTRMGTDTQYF. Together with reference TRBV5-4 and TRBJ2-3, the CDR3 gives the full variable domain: ETGVTQSPTHLIKTRGQQVTLRCSSQSGHNTVSWYQQALGQGPQFIFQYYREEENGRGNFPPRFSGLQFPNYSSELNVNALELDDSALYLCASSNPTRMGTDTQYFGPGTRLTVL.

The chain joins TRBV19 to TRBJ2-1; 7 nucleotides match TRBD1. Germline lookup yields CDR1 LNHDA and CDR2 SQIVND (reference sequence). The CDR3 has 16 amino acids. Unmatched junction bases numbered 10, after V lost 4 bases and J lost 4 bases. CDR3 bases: TGTGCCAGTAGTACAAGGACAGGCGCCCTTTACAATGAGCAGTTCTTC. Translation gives CASSTRTGALYNEQFF. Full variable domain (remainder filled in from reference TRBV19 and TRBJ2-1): DGGITQSPKYLFRKEGQNVTLSCEQNLNHDAMYWYRQDPGQGLRLIYYSQIVNDFQKGDIAEGYSVSREKKESFPLTVTSAQKNPTAFYLCASSTRTGALYNEQFFGPGTRLTVL.

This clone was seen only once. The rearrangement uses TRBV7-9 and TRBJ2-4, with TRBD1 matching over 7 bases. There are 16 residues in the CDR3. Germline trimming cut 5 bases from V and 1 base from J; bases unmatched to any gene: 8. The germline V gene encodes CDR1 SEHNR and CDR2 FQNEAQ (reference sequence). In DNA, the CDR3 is TGTGCCAGCAGCCGGACAGGCCCAGGGGCCAAAAACATTCAGTACTTC. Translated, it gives CASSRTGPGAKNIQYF.

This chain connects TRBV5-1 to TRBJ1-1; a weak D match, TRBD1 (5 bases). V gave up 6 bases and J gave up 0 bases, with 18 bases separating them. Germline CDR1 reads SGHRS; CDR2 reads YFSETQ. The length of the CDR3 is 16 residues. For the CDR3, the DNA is TGCGCCAGCAATCCGGAAAGACAGCTCATGAACACTGAAGCTTTCTTT. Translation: CASNPERQLMNTEAFF.

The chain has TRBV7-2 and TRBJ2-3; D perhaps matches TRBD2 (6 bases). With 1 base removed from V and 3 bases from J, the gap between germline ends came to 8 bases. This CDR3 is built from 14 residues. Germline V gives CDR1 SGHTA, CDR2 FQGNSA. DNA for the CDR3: TGTGCCAGCAGCTTAGGACTAGAGACAGATACGCAGTATTTT. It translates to CASSLGLETDTQYF. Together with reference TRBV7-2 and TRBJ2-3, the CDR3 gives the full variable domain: GAGVSQSPSNKVTEKGKDVELRCDPISGHTALYWYRQSLGQGLEFLIYFQGNSAPDKSGLPSDRFSAERTGGSVSTLTIQRTQQEDSAVYLCASSLGLETDTQYFGPGTRLTVL.

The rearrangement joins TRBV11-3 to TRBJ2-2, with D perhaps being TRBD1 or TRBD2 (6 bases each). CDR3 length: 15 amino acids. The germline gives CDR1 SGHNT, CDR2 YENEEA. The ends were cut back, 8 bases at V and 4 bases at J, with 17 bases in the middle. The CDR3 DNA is TGTGCCAGCTCCATAGGGGGGCTGAGCACCGGGGAGCTGTTTTTT. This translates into CASSIGGLSTGELFF.

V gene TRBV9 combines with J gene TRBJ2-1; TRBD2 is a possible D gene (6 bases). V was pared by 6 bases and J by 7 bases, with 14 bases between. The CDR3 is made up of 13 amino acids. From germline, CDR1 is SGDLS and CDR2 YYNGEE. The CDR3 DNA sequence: TGTGCCAGCAAGGAGGGAGAAGAGAATGAGCAGTTCTTC. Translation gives CASKEGEENEQFF.

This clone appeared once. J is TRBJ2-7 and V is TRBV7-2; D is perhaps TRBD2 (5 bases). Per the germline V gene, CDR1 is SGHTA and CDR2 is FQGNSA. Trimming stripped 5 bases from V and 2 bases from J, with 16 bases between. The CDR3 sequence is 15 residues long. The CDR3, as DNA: TGTGCCAGCAGCCTAGACTGGGAGCCAACCTACGAGCAGTACTTC. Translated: CASSLDWEPTYEQYF.

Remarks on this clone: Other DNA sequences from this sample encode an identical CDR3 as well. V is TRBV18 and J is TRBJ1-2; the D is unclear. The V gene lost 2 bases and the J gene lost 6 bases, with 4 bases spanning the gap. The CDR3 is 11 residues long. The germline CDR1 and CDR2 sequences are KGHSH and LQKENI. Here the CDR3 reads CASSPGDGYTF. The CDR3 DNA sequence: TGTGCCAGCTCACCAGGAGATGGCTACACCTTC. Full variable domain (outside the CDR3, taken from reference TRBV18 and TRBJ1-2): NAGVMQNPRHLVRRRGQEARLRCSPMKGHSHVYWYRQLPEEGLKFMVYLQKENIIDESGMPKERFSAEFPKEGPSILRIQQVVRGDSAAYFCASSPGDGYTFGSGTRLTVV.

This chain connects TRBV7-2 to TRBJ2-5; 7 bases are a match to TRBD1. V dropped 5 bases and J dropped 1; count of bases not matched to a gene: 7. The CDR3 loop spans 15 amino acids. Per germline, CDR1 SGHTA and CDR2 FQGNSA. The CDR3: CASSVGQLGQETQYF. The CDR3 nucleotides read TGTGCCAGCAGCGTGGGACAGCTGGGCCAAGAGACCCAGTACTTC.

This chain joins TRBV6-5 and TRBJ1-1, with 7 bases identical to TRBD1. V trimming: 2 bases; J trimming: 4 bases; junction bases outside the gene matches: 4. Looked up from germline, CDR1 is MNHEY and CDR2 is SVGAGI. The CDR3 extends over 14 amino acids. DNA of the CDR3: TGTGCCAGCAGTTACAAGACAGGGATCACTGAAGCTTTCTTT. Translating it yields CASSYKTGITEAFF.

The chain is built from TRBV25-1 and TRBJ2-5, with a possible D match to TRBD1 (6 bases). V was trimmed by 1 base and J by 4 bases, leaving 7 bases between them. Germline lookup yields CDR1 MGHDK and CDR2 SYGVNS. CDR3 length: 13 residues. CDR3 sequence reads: CASSEWGLETQYF. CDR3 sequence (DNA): TGTGCCAGCAGTGAATGGGGGCTAGAGACCCAGTACTTC. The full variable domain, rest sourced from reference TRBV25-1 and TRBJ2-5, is EADIYQTPRYLVIGTGKKITLECSQTMGHDKMYWYQQDPGMELHLIHYSYGVNSTEKGDLSSESTVSRIRTEHFPLTLESARPSHTSQYLCASSEWGLETQYFGPGTRLLVL.

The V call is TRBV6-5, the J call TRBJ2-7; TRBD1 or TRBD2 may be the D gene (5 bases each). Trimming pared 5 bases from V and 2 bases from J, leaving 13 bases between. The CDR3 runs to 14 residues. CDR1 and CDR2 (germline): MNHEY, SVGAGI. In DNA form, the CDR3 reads TGTGCCAGCAGTCTCCGGGACGGAGCCTACGAGCAGTACTTC. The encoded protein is CASSLRDGAYEQYF.

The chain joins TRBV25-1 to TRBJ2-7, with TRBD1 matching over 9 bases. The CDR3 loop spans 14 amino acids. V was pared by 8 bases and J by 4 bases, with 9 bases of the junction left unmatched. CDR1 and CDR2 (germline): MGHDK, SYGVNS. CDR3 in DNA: TGTGCCAGCGACCCCGGGACAGGGATGTACGAGCAGTACTTC. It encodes CASDPGTGMYEQYF.

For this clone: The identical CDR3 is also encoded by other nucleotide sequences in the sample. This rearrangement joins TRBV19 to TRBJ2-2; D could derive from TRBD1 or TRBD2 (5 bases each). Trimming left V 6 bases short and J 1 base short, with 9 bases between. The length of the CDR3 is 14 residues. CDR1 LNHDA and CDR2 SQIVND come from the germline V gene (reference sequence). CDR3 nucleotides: TGTGCCAGTAGACGGGACGGGAACACCGGGGAGCTGTTTTTT. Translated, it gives CASRRDGNTGELFF.

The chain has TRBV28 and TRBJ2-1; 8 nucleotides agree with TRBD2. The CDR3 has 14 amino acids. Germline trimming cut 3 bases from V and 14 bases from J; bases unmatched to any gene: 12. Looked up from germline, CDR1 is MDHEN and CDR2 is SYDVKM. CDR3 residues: CASSLGGRSREEFF. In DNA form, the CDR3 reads TGTGCCAGCAGTTTGGGCGGGAGGAGTCGGGAAGAGTTCTTC.

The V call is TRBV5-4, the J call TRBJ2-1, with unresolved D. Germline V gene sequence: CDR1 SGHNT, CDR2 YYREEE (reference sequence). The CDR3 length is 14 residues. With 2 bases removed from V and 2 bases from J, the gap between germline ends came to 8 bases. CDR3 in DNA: TGTGCCAGCAGCTTACGCGGTGCCTACAATGAGCAGTTCTTC. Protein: CASSLRGAYNEQFF.

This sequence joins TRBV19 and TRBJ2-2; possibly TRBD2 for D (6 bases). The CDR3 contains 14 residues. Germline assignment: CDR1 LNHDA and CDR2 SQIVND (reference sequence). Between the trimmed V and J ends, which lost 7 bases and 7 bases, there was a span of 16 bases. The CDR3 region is CASNEGGPVGELFF. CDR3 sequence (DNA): TGTGCCAGTAACGAAGGAGGGCCCGTCGGGGAGCTGTTTTTT.

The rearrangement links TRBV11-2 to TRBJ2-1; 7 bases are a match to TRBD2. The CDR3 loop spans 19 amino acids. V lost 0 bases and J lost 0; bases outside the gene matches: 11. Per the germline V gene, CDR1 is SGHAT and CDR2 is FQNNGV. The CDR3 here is CASSLDSGAGGSSYNEQFF. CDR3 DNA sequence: TGTGCCAGCAGCTTAGATAGTGGGGCCGGGGGGAGCTCCTACAATGAGCAGTTCTTC.

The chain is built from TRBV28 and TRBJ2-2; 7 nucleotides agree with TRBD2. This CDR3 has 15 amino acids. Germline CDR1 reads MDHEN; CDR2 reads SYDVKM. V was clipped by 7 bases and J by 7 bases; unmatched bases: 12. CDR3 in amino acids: CASTSGGSEGGELFF. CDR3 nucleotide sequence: TGTGCCAGCACCTCGGGGGGATCAGAGGGCGGGGAGCTGTTTTTT.

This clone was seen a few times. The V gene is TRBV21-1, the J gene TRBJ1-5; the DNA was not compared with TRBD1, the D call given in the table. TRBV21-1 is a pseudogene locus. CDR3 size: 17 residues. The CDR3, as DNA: TGTGCCAGCAGCAAACCCAGGGGATGTTGTCATAATCAGCCCCAGCATTTT. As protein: CASSKPRGCCHNQPQHF.